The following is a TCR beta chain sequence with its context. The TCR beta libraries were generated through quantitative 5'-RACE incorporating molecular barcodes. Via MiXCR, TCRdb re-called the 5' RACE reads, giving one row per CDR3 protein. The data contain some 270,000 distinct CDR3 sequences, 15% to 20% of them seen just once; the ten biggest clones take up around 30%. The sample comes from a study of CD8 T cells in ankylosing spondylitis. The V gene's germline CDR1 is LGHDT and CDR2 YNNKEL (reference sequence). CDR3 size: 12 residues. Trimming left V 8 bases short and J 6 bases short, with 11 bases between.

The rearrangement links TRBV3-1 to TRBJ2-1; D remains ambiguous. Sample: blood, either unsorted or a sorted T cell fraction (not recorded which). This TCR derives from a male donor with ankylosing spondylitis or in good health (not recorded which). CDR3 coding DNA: TGTGCCAGCTTCAATGGTTTCAATGAGCAGTTCTTC. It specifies CASFNGFNEQFF.